Below are 21 T cell receptor beta chains sequenced from a single sample in a study of CD8 T cells in ankylosing spondylitis. Whole-study results and caveats: Typical of ankylosing spondylitis blood, it appeared, was a TCR beta motif of roughly eight highly homologous variants.

One entry per CDR3 protein results from TCRdb running MiXCR on the 5' RACE reads. The sample contains hundreds of thousands of distinct CDR3 sequences, about 11% of which appear only once. The antigens of these receptors remain unknown. Sequencing was performed on blood, either unsorted or a sorted T cell fraction (not recorded which). These receptors were obtained from a male donor with ankylosing spondylitis.

This chain joins TRBV4-3 and TRBJ1-5; TRBD1 matches 7 bases. The trim removed 0 bases at V and 5 bases at J, leaving 4 bases unmatched. This CDR3 comprises 15 residues. The germline CDR1 and CDR2 sequences are LGHNA and YSLEER. The CDR3 sequence: CASSQDHRGDQPQHF. The CDR3 coding sequence is TGCGCCAGCAGCCAAGACCACAGGGGAGATCAGCCCCAGCATTTT.

The chain couples TRBV21-1 to TRBJ1-5. TRBV21-1 is a known pseudogene. The CDR3 is 14 amino acids. CDR3 sequence: CASSRGLGGQPQHF. The CDR3 coding sequence is TGTGCCAGCAGCAGGGGTCTCGGTGGACAGCCCCAGCATTTT.

The chain recombines TRBV4-3 with TRBJ1-2; D is unclear. The V end lost 4 bases, the J end lost 1 base, and 10 bases lay between the germline ends. Germline V CDR1 and CDR2: LGHNA, YSLEER. CDR3 size: 14 residues. CDR3 DNA sequence: TGCGCCAGCAGCCCGAATACAGTTAACTATGGCTACACCTTC. This translates into CASSPNTVNYGYTF.

This clonotype was seen only once. V gene TRBV20-1 combines with J gene TRBJ2-1; D is ambiguous. Germline assignment: CDR1 DFQATT and CDR2 SNEGSKA (reference sequence). The CDR3 extends over 13 amino acids. The V gene lost 2 bases and the J gene lost 3 bases, with 8 bases spanning the gap. CDR3 sequence reads: CSARRAVYNEQFF. The DNA for the CDR3 is TGCAGTGCTAGACGTGCTGTCTACAATGAGCAGTTCTTC.

This clonotype appeared a few times. The genes are TRBV6-5 and TRBJ2-5; no firm D call. V lost 1 base to trimming and J lost 4 bases, with 7 bases between them. Germline-derived CDR1 and CDR2 are MNHEY and SVGAGI. This CDR3 is 13 amino acids long. CDR3 sequence (DNA): TGTGCCAGCAGTTACTGGTTCGGAGAGACCCAGTACTTC. It codes for CASSYWFGETQYF.

In this sample, this clonotype turned up many times. V and J are TRBV20-1 and TRBJ2-1; 7 nucleotides agree with TRBD1. The ends lost 8 bases at V and 0 bases at J; junction bases unmatched: 7. CDR1 is DFQATT, CDR2 SNEGSKA, per germline (reference sequence). This CDR3 is 14 amino acids long. The CDR3 nucleotides read TGCAGTCAGGCTGACAGGGTCTCCTACAATGAGCAGTTCTTC. This encodes CSQADRVSYNEQFF.

The V gene is TRBV19, the J gene TRBJ2-1; 7 bases are a match to TRBD2. The CDR3 has 14 residues. With V trimmed by 4 bases and J by 2 bases, 2 bases remained unmatched. Looked up from germline, CDR1 is LNHDA and CDR2 is SQIVND (reference sequence). The CDR3 DNA reads as TGTGCCAGTAGTACGCTAGCGGCCTACAATGAGCAGTTCTTC. Its translation is CASSTLAAYNEQFF.

In this sample, this clonotype turned up many times. V gene TRBV5-1 combines with J gene TRBJ2-3; D is ambiguous. CDR1 and CDR2 (germline): SGHRS, YFSETQ. V dropped 4 bases and J dropped 4 bases, with 7 bases sitting between them. The CDR3 sequence is 12 residues long. CDR3 in DNA: TGCGCCAGCAGCGTGGGCGCAGATACGCAGTATTTT. Its protein is CASSVGADTQYF. Full variable domain (outside the CDR3, taken from reference TRBV5-1 and TRBJ2-3): KAGVTQTPRYLIKTRGQQVTLSCSPISGHRSVSWYQQTPGQGLQFLFEYFSETQRNKGNFPGRFSGRQFSNSRSEMNVSTLELGDSALYLCASSVGADTQYFGPGTRLTVL.

V and J are TRBV12-3 or TRBV12-4 and TRBJ2-7; D unclear. This CDR3 has 14 amino acids. The V gene lost 3 bases and the J gene lost 4 bases, with 13 bases spanning the gap. CDR3 nucleotide sequence: TGTGCCAGCAGTTTGTATGGGGTTCTTTACGAGCAGTACTTC. Protein product: CASSLYGVLYEQYF.

There are a few counts of this clonotype. CDR3 sequence (DNA): TGTGCCAGCAGTACGACACTGAGCACAGATACGCAGTATTTT. It yields the protein CASSTTLSTDTQYF. This chain connects TRBV28 to TRBJ2-3, with D uncertain. Germline assignment: CDR1 MDHEN and CDR2 SYDVKM. The V end lost 5 bases, the J end lost 0 bases, and 9 bases lay between the germline ends. The CDR3 is made up of 14 amino acids.

This chain links TRBV5-1 with TRBJ1-3; D is unresolved. The germline V gene has CDR1 SGHRS and CDR2 YFSETQ. V was clipped by 3 bases and J by 0 bases, with 16 bases between them. CDR3 size: 17 residues. The CDR3 region has the DNA TGCGCCAGCAGCTGGACCTCGGGAGGTAACTCTGGAAACACCATATATTTT. Its protein product is CASSWTSGGNSGNTIYF.

This clonotype turned up a few times. The V and J genes are TRBV20-1 and TRBJ1-1; TRBD1 might be the D (6 bases). Germline CDR1 reads DFQATT; CDR2 reads SNEGSKA (reference sequence). The CDR3 length is 15 residues. V was trimmed by 5 bases and J by 2 bases, leaving 18 bases between them. The CDR3 loop reads CSALHTGHANTEAFF. The CDR3 DNA reads TGCAGTGCTCTACATACGGGACACGCAAACACTGAAGCTTTCTTT.

This chain's CDR3 is CASSSYPTGSNTGELFF. CDR3 DNA sequence: TGCGCCAGCAGCTCGTACCCTACAGGGTCGAACACCGGGGAGCTGTTTTTT. V is TRBV4-1 and J is TRBJ2-2, with D perhaps TRBD1 (6 bases). Trimming stripped 5 bases from V and 0 bases from J, with 16 bases between. Germline CDR1 is MGHRA and CDR2 is YSYEKL. This CDR3 is built from 17 residues.

Ten or more counts support this clonotype. The gene calls are TRBV10-3 and TRBJ1-1; D call uncertain. Germline V gives CDR1 ENHRY, CDR2 SYGVKD. This CDR3 has 13 amino acids. V lost 3 bases and J 5 bases, leaving 10 bases between the germline ends. The CDR3 region is CAISDILGTEAFF. CDR3 nucleotides: TGTGCCATCAGTGACATCCTAGGAACTGAAGCTTTCTTT.

This rearrangement joins TRBV9 to TRBJ1-1; D remains unclear. V gave up 1 base and J gave up 3 bases, with 7 bases separating them. Germline CDR1 SGDLS, CDR2 YYNGEE. This CDR3 is built from 13 residues. The CDR3 reads CASSVTPDTEAFF. As DNA, the CDR3 is TGTGCCAGCAGCGTAACCCCTGACACTGAAGCTTTCTTT. Variable domain in full (rest from reference TRBV9 and TRBJ1-1): DSGVTQTPKHLITATGQRVTLRCSPRSGDLSVYWYQQSLDQGLQFLIQYYNGEERAKGNILERFSAQQFPDLHSELNLSSLELGDSALYFCASSVTPDTEAFFGQGTRLTVV.

The chain recombines TRBV20-1 with TRBJ2-5, with TRBD1 matching 7 bases. Germline V gene lookup returns CDR1 DFQATT and CDR2 SNEGSKA (reference sequence). V gave up 5 bases and J gave up 4 bases; unmatched junction bases: 7. CDR3 length: 13 amino acids. This chain's CDR3 is CSAGRTGGETQYF. CDR3 nucleotide sequence: TGCAGTGCTGGAAGGACAGGAGGAGAGACCCAGTACTTC.

The chain has TRBV10-3 and TRBJ2-7; 7 bases match TRBD1. The CDR3 extends over 13 amino acids. Looked up from germline, CDR1 is ENHRY and CDR2 is SYGVKD. The trim removed 6 bases at V and 1 base at J, leaving 3 bases unmatched. The CDR3 is CAIRGTASYEQYF. DNA of the CDR3: TGTGCCATCAGAGGGACAGCTTCCTACGAGCAGTACTTC.

The chain joins TRBV20-1 to TRBJ1-2, with D perhaps TRBD1 (6 bases). The CDR3 extends over 13 amino acids. V gave up 3 bases and J gave up 3 bases, with 11 bases separating them. In germline, CDR1 is DFQATT, CDR2 SNEGSKA (reference sequence). The CDR3 nucleotides read TGCAGTGCTAGTATAGGGGGATACTATGGCTACACCTTC. Its translation is CSASIGGYYGYTF.

The chain carries TRBV29-1 and TRBJ2-7; D perhaps matches TRBD1 (5 bases). Germline lookup yields CDR1 SQVTM and CDR2 ANQGSEA. V was cut by 1 base and J by 4 bases, with 17 bases left in between. The CDR3 spans 15 residues. The CDR3 DNA sequence: TGCAGCGTTGAAGTCCCCCCGGGTAGGGGTTACGAGCAGTACTTC. This codes for CSVEVPPGRGYEQYF.

As to this clonotype: One end of the junction is discordant with germline, which a read error may explain. The chain employs TRBV4-1 and TRBJ1-2, with D maybe TRBD1 (5 bases). The CDR3 spans 15 residues. Germline V gene lookup returns CDR1 MGHRA and CDR2 YSYEKL. CDR3: CASSQSGGGLYRYTF. CDR3 nucleotide sequence: TGCGCCAGCAGCCAATCCGGGGGAGGTCTCTATCGCTACACCTTC.

The J gene is TRBJ2-7, the V gene TRBV7-2; a weak D match, TRBD1 (6 bases). V lost 5 bases and J 4 bases, leaving 21 bases between the germline ends. This CDR3 has 16 amino acids. From germline, CDR1 is SGHTA and CDR2 FQGNSA. CDR3 coding DNA: TGTGCCAGCAGCAAAGGGGTGGACAGAGAACCTTACGAGCAGTACTTC. Translated: CASSKGVDREPYEQYF.